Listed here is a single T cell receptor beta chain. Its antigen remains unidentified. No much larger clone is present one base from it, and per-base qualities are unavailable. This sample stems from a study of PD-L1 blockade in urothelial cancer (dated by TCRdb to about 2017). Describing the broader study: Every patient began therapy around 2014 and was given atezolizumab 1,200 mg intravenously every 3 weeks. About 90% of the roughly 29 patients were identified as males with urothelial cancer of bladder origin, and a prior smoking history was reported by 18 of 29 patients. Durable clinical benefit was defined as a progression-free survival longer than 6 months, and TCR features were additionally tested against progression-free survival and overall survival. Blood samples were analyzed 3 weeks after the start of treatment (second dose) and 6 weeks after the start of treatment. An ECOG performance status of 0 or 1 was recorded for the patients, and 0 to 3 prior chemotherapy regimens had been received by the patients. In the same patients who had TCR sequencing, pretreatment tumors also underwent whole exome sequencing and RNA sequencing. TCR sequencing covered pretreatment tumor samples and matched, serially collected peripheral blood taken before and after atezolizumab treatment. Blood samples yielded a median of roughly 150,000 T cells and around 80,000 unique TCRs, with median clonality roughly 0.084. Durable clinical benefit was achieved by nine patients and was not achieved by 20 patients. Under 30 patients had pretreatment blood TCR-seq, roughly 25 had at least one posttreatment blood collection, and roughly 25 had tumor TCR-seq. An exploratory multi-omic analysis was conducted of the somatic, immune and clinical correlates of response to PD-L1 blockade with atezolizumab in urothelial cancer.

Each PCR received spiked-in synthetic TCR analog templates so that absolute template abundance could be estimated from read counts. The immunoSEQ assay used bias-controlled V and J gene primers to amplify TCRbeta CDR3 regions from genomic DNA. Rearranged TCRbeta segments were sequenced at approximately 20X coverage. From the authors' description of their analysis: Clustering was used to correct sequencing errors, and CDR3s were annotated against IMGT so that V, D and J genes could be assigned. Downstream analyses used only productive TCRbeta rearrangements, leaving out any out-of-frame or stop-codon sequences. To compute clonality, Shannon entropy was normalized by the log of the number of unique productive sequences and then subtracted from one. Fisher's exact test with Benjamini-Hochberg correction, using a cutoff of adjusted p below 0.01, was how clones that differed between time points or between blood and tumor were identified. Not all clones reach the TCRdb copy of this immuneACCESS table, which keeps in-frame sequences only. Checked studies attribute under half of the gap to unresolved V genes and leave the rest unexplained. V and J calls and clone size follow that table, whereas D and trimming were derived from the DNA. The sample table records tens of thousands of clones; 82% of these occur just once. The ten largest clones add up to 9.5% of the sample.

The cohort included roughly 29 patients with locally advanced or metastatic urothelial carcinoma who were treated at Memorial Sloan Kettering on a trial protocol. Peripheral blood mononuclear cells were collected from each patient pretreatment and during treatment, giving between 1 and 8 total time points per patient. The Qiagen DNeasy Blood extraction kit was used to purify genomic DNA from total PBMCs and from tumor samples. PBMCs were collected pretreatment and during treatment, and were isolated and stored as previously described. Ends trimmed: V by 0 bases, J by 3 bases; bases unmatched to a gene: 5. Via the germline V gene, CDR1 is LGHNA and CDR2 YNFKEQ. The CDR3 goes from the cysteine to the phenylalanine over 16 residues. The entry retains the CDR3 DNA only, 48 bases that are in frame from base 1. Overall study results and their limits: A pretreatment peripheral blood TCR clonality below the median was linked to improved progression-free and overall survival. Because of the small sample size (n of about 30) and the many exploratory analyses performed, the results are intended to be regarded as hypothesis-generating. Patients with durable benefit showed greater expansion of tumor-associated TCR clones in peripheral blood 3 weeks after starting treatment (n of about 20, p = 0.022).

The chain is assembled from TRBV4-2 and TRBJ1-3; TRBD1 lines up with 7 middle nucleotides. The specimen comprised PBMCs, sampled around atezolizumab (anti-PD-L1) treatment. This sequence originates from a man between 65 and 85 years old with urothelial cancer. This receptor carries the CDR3 CASSQEGRGDGNTIYF. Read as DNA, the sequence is TGTGCCAGCAGCCAAGAGGGCAGGGGGGATGGAAACACCATATATTTT.